This TCR beta chain was sequenced for a study of blood T cell repertoires in COVID-19. There are 13 residues in the CDR3. Trimming pared 6 bases from V and 0 bases from J, leaving 8 bases between. As handled by the study authors: Reference gene primer amplification in the assay estimated nucleated cell counts. The assay was immunoSEQ multiplex PCR, and TCRdb's table has in-frame clones only and misses some. That table gives V, J and clone size, and the DNA gave D and trimming. Here the sample spans over 250,000 clones, roughly 80% being singletons. Sequenced material: PBMCs or T cells enriched from blood (not recorded which). The chain recombines TRBV12-3 or TRBV12-4 with TRBJ1-1; TRBD1 is a possible D gene (5 bases). This TCR was sampled from a middle-aged man who had been exposed to COVID-19. The DNA of the CDR3 is TGTGCCAGCAGAGACAGCATGAACACTGAAGCTTTCTTT. Translated, it gives CASRDSMNTEAFF.